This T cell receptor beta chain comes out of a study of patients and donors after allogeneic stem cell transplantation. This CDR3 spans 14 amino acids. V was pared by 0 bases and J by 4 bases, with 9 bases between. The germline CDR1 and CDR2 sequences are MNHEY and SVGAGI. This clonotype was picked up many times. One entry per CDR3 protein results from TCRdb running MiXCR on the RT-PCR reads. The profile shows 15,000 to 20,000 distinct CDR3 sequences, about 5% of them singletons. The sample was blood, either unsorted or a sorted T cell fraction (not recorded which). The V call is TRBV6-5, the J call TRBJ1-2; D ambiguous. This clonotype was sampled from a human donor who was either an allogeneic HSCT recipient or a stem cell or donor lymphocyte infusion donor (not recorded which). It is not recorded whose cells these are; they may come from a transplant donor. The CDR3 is CASSYSATSYGYTF. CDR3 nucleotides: TGTGCCAGCAGTTACTCCGCCACGTCCTATGGCTACACCTTC.